This TCR beta chain is drawn from a study of T cell responses to AZD1222 COVID-19 vaccine. At the level of the study: Second doses were pooled across both intervals (about 4 or about 12 weeks).

Profiling relied on immunoSEQ multiplex PCR, and the TCRdb table lists in-frame clones only, not all of them. The data show about 150,000 clones, 90% seen once. Findings of the study overall: Just six or seven AZD1222 recipients tested seropositive at baseline. Spike-specific TCR depth and breadth grew after two AZD1222 doses.

The CDR3 consists of 18 residues. The germline CDR1 and CDR2 sequences are SGHRS and YFSETQ. V lost 0 bases, J lost 0 bases, and 16 bases lay in between. About this clone: The antigen remains unidentified.

The TCR comes from an adult in good health. The chain has TRBV5-1 and TRBJ2-1; D unresolved. Material: peripheral blood, obtained on day 0 of AZD1222 vaccination. The CDR3 coding sequence is TGCGCCAGCAGCTTGGGGTTTGGAGAGTCAAGCTCCTACAATGAGCAGTTCTTC. This gives the protein CASSLGFGESSSYNEQFF.